This TCR beta chain comes out of a study of T cells in pancreatic ductal adenocarcinoma. Repertoires were generated with immunoSEQ multiplex PCR, while TCRdb's copy carries only in-frame clones and drops some. The profile shows 100,000 or so clones, 90% to 95% of them singletons. Surgery without prior neoadjuvant therapy was the treatment of the selected pancreatic ductal adenocarcinoma patients. The sample was PBMCs. The sequence was collected from a human donor with pancreatic ductal adenocarcinoma.

The CDR3 nucleotides read TGCGCCAGCAGCCCGATGAGGGGGATCACCGGGGAGCTGTTTTTT. It yields the protein CASSPMRGITGELFF. The chain is built from TRBV4-1 and TRBJ2-2; weak D call: TRBD1 (6 bases). The V and J ends lost 4 bases and 4 bases respectively, with 13 bases between them. The CDR3 has 15 residues. CDR1 and CDR2 (germline): MGHRA, YSYEKL.